A selection of T cell receptor beta chains follows, all from one sample in a study of T cell responses to AZD1222 COVID-19 vaccine. The data were produced by immunoSEQ multiplex PCR, yet TCRdb's version contains in-frame clones alone and is incomplete. This table holds approximately 150,000 clones, around nine tenths found once. This material consisted of peripheral blood, taken 28 days after the second AZD1222 dose. The receptor source for this set is an adult who received the AZD1222 COVID-19 vaccine. CDR3s include the opening cysteine and the closing phenylalanine or tryptophan. The D gene is left open where the match is weak. Not every row has a clone size; where given, it reads once, few, many or a size class.

v_gene	j_gene	abundance	d_gene	CDR3nt	CDR3aa
TRBV27	TRBJ2-6	once	NA	TGTGCCAGCAGTCCCGGGACCTCTGGGGCCAACGTCCTGACTTTC	CASSPGTSGANVLTF
TRBV4-1	TRBJ1-1	NA	NA	TGCGCCAGCAGCCAAGGAAGTCTGAACACTGAAGCTTTCTTT	CASSQGSLNTEAFF
TRBV28	TRBJ2-7	NA	TRBD1	TGTGCCAGCAGCGCCCGGGACAGGGACTACGAGCAGTACTTC	CASSARDRDYEQYF
TRBV12-3/TRBV12-4	TRBJ1-1	NA	NA	TGTGCCAGCAGTCCAAGGATGAACACTGAAGCTTTCTTT	CASSPRMNTEAFF
TRBV4-2	TRBJ2-2	NA	TRBD2	TGTGCCAGCCGAGGACTAGCGGGAGAAGACACCGGGGAGCTGTTTTTT	CASRGLAGEDTGELFF
TRBV10-3	TRBJ1-2	NA	TRBD1	TGTGCCATCAGTGAGCCCGGACAGGGAAGGTATGGCTACACCTTC	CAISEPGQGRYGYTF
TRBV7-9	TRBJ2-7	NA	TRBD2	TGTGCCAGCAACCTTGCGGGAGGGCCGGACGAGCAGTACTTC	CASNLAGGPDEQYF
TRBV27	TRBJ2-1	few	NA	TGTGCCAGCAGTCTAGGCTACCGGAACAATGAGCAGTTCTTC	CASSLGYRNNEQFF
TRBV18	TRBJ2-7	NA	NA	TGTGCCAGCTCACCCCCCCAGCAAGGCGAGCAGTACTTC	CASSPPQQGEQYF
TRBV2	TRBJ1-4	once	TRBD1	TGTGCCAGCATTGGACCGACAGGGTCCGGGGAAAAACTGTTTTTT	CASIGPTGSGEKLFF
TRBV2	TRBJ1-1	NA	NA	TGTGCCAGCAGTGAATGGGGGGGGCAGGCGAACACTGAAGCTTTCTTT	CASSEWGGQANTEAFF
TRBV30	TRBJ2-3	once	TRBD2	TGTGCCTGGAGTAATAGCGGGAGTGTCACAGATACGCAGTATTTT	CAWSNSGSVTDTQYF
TRBV7-5	TRBJ2-7	NA	NA	NA	CVRSLRWGYGNAYEQYF
TRBV19	TRBJ2-4	NA	NA	TGTGCCAGTAGTTACGTGGGCCCTCTAGAGGACAAAAACATTCAGTACTTC	CASSYVGPLEDKNIQYF
TRBV5-1	TRBJ1-3	NA	TRBD1	TGCGCCAGCAGCTTGTTGGGACAGGGGCGCTCTGGAAACACCATATATTTT	CASSLLGQGRSGNTIYF
TRBV20-1	TRBJ2-3	NA	NA	TGCAGTGCTAGTTACCTAGAACCTACAGATACGCAGTATTTT	CSASYLEPTDTQYF
TRBV4-2	TRBJ1-3	NA	TRBD1	TGTGCCAGCAGCCTAAGCGGAGGACAGGTCTCTGGAAACACCATATATTTT	CASSLSGGQVSGNTIYF
TRBV12-5	TRBJ1-1	NA	NA	TGTGCTGGGGGGGTTAACACTGAAGCTTTCTTT	CAGGVNTEAFF
TRBV27	TRBJ2-7	NA	NA	TGTGCCAGCAGTTTAAGTCGGGGACCCTACGAGCAGTACTTC	CASSLSRGPYEQYF
TRBV10-3	TRBJ1-3	NA	TRBD1	TGTGCCATCAGCGAGGGACAGCTCAAGGGAAACACCATATATTTT	CAISEGQLKGNTIYF
TRBV5-8	TRBJ1-1	NA	NA	TGTGCCAGCAGCTTGGGCAGGGTGTTTAGGAACACTGAAGCTTTCTTT	CASSLGRVFRNTEAFF
TRBV10-2	TRBJ2-1	NA	TRBD2	TGCGCCAGCAGTGAGCTTGGAGCGGGAGTGCCCAATGAGCAGTTCTTC	CASSELGAGVPNEQFF
TRBV7-9	TRBJ1-1	NA	NA	TGTGCCAGCAGCTCCCATATGGGGCACACTGAAGCTTTCTTT	CASSSHMGHTEAFF
TRBV27	TRBJ2-7	NA	NA	TGTGCCAGCAGTCCCAACTCCTACGAGCAGTACTTC	CASSPNSYEQYF
TRBV5-1	TRBJ2-5	NA	NA	TGCGCCAGCAGCTTGGAGCAACCCCAAGAGACCCAGTACTTC	CASSLEQPQETQYF
TRBV5-4	TRBJ1-1	few	TRBD1	TGTGCCAGCAGCGCGTGGGGACAGGGGCCACACTTGAACACTGAAGCTTTCTTT	CASSAWGQGPHLNTEAFF
TRBV2	TRBJ2-7	once	TRBD1	TGTGCCAGCAAAAGTTTCGACAGGGGACACGAGCAGTACTTC	CASKSFDRGHEQYF
TRBV12-3/TRBV12-4	TRBJ2-1	NA	NA	TGTGCCAGCAGTTTAGCTCTCCAGTTCTTC	CASSLALQFF
TRBV29-1	TRBJ1-6	once	NA	TGCAGCGCCCAAAGCGCAGGGGTAGATTCACCCCTCCACTTT	CSAQSAGVDSPLHF
TRBV10-2	TRBJ1-2	few	NA	TGCGCCAGCAGTGAGGGATATGGCTACACCTTC	CASSEGYGYTF
TRBV5-1	TRBJ2-5	few	NA	TGCGCCAGCAGCTTGGGGGCAGCACAAGAGACCCAGTACTTC	CASSLGAAQETQYF
TRBV18	TRBJ2-1	NA	NA	TGTGCCAGCTCACCTGCCGGGTACAATGAGCAGTTCTTC	CASSPAGYNEQFF
TRBV18	TRBJ1-2	NA	NA	TGTGCCAGCTCACTGGGGGACTATGGCTACACCTTC	CASSLGDYGYTF
TRBV9	TRBJ2-7	once	TRBD1	TGTGCCAGCAGCCCCCACCCGGGACAGGGCACCTACGAGCAGTACTTC	CASSPHPGQGTYEQYF
TRBV12-3/TRBV12-4	TRBJ1-5	NA	NA	TGTGCCAGCAGTTTAGCAGATCAGCCCCAGCATTTT	CASSLADQPQHF
TRBV19	TRBJ2-1	NA	TRBD2	TGTGCCAGTAGTATAGGGGGAAGACTAGCGGGCTACAATGAGCAGTTCTTC	CASSIGGRLAGYNEQFF
TRBV10-1	TRBJ2-3	NA	NA	TGCGCCAGCAGTGAGCCGGTCGGGGGCAGTCCAGATACGCAGTATTTT	CASSEPVGGSPDTQYF
TRBV5-1	TRBJ2-3	NA	TRBD2	TGCGCCAGCAGCCCTAGCGGGGAGGGGAGAGATACGCAGTATTTT	CASSPSGEGRDTQYF
TRBV4-1	TRBJ2-3	once	NA	TGCGCCAGCAGGAGAACAGGGCTCGGCACAGATACGCAGTATTTT	CASRRTGLGTDTQYF
TRBV6-6	TRBJ1-1	NA	TRBD1	TGTGCCAGCAGCTCACAGGGGTTTGGTGGTACTGAAGCTTTCTTT	CASSSQGFGGTEAFF
TRBV6-1	TRBJ2-6	NA	NA	TGTGCCAGCAGTGAAGTAGGGACAACTGGGGCCAACGTCCTGACTTTC	CASSEVGTTGANVLTF
TRBV19	TRBJ2-6	NA	NA	TGTGCCAGTAACGACAGAGTTACCTCTGGGGCCAACGTCCTGACTTTC	CASNDRVTSGANVLTF
TRBV30	TRBJ2-7	NA	NA	TGTGCCTCCCTAGCATTTCCCTACGAGCAGTACTTC	CASLAFPYEQYF
TRBV7-9	TRBJ2-3	NA	TRBD1	TGTGCCGGCAGTCCAGGGGGCAGGTCAGATACGCAGTATTTT	CAGSPGGRSDTQYF
TRBV5-6	TRBJ1-5	NA	TRBD1	TGTGCCAGCAGCTTTACAGGGGGCGCGGGTCAGCCCCAGCATTTT	CASSFTGGAGQPQHF
TRBV6-1	TRBJ1-1	NA	NA	TGTGCCAGCAGTGAAGAGGTGGAGACTGAAGCTTTCTTT	CASSEEVETEAFF
TRBV27	TRBJ1-5	NA	TRBD1	TGTGCCAGCACCCAGAGGGGGACAGGGTTTCCCCTGTCGCCCCAGCATTTT	CASTQRGTGFPLSPQHF
TRBV7-2	TRBJ1-1	NA	NA	TGTGCCAGCAGCTTAATGACAGTCAACACTGAAGCTTTCTTT	CASSLMTVNTEAFF
TRBV5-6	TRBJ1-2	NA	TRBD1	TGTGCCAGCAGGACCCGGACAGGGGGGTATGGCTACACCTTC	CASRTRTGGYGYTF
TRBV12-3/TRBV12-4	TRBJ2-7	NA	NA	TGTGCCAGCAGTACCGGAGCGGGCTACGAGCAGTACTTC	CASSTGAGYEQYF